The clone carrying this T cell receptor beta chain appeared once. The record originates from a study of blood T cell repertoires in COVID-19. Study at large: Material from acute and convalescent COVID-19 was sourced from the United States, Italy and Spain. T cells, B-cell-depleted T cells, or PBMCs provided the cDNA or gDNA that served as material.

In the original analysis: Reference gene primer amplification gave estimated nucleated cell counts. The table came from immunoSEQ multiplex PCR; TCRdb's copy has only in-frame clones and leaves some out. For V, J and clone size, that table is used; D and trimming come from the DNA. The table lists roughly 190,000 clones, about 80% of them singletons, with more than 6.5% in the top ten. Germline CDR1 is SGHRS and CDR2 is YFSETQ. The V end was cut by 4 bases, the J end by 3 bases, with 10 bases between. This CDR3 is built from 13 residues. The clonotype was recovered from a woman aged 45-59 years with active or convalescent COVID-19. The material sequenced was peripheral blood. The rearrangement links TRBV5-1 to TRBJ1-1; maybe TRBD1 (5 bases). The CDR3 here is CASSRVGHTEAFF. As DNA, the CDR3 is TGCGCCAGCAGCAGGGTGGGGCACACTGAAGCTTTCTTT.